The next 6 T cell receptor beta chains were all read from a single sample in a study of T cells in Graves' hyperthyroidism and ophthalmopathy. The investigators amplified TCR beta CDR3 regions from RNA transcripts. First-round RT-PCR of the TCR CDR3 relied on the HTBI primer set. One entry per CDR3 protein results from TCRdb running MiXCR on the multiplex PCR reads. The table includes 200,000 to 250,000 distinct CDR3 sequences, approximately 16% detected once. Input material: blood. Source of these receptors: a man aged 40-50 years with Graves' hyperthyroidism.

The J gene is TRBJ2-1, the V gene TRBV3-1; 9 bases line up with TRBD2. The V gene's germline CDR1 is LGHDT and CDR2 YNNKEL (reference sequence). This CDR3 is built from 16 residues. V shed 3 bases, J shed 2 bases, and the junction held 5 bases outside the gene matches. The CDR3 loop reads CASSHLRGGPYNEQFF. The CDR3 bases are TGTGCCAGCAGCCATTTGCGGGGGGGACCCTACAATGAGCAGTTCTTC.

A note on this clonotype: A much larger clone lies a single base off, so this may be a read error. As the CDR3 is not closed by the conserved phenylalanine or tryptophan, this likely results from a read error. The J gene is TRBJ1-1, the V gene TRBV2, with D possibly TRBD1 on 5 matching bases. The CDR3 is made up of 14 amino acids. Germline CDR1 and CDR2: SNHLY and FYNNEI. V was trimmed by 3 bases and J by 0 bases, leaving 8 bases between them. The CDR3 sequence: CASSDGGMNTEAFL. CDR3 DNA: TGTGCCAGCAGTGATGGGGGAATGAACACTGAAGCTTTCCTT.

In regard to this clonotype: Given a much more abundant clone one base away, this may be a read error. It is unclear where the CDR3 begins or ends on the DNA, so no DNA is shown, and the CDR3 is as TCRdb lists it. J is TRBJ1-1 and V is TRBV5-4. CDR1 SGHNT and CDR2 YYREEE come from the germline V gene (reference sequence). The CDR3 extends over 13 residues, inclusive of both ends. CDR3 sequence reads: CASSFGEGTEASF.

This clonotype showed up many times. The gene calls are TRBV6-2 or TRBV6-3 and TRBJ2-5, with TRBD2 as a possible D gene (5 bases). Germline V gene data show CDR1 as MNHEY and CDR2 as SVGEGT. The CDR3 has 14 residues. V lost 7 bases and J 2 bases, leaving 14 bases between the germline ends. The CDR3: CASKRVTSQETQYF. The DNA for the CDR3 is TGTGCCAGCAAGAGGGTGACTTCTCAAGAGACCCAGTACTTC.

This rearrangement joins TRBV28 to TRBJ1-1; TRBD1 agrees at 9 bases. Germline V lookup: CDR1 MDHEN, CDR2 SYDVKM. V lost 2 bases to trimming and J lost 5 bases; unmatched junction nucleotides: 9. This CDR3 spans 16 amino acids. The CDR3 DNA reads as TGTGCCAGCAGTTTAAATCCGGGGACAGGGCAAACTGAAGCTTTCTTT. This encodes CASSLNPGTGQTEAFF.

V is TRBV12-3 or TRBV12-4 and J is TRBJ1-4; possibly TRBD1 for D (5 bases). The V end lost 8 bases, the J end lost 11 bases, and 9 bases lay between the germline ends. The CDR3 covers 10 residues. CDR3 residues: CASGTNKLFF. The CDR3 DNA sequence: TGTGCCAGCGGGACCAATAAACTGTTTTTT.